The 29 T cell receptor beta chains below all came from one sample that was sequenced in a study of T cells in Graves' hyperthyroidism and ophthalmopathy (dated by TCRdb to about 2019). Library preparation was by multiplex PCR. Data came from an Illumina HiSeq 2000. The TCR beta CDR3 regions were amplified from RNA transcripts. For the first round of RT-PCR on the TCR CDR3, the HTBI primer set was used together with the Qiagen OneStep RT-PCR kit. TCRdb reprocessed the public reads (quality trimming at Q25 with fastp, clone calling with MiXCR) and kept in-frame beta chains. For every CDR3 protein sequence, its rows merge into one entry that carries the most common genes and DNA. The sample yields a few hundred thousand distinct CDR3 sequences; around 14% were counted once. In total, the top ten clones hold 6.5% to 8% of the sample. The sample taken for sequencing was blood. These TCRs come from a woman in her 30s with Graves' hyperthyroidism.

This clonotype was picked up many times. The CDR3 nucleotides read TGTGCCAGCAGTATTACAGACAGGGGCTATGGCTACACCTTC. Encoded protein: CASSITDRGYGYTF. The chain combines TRBV12-3 or TRBV12-4 with TRBJ1-2, with 8 bases matching TRBD1. V lost 5 bases to trimming and J lost 4 bases; unmatched junction nucleotides: 6. The CDR3 has 14 residues.

This clonotype came up many times. The J gene is TRBJ1-1, the V gene TRBV18, with TRBD1 matching 7 bases. The ends lost 3 bases at V and 0 bases at J; junction bases unmatched: 7. Germline lookup yields CDR1 KGHSH and CDR2 LQKENI. CDR3 size: 16 residues. The CDR3 DNA reads TGTGCCAGCTCACCGAGGGACAGAGGGGTGAACACTGAAGCTTTCTTT. This encodes CASSPRDRGVNTEAFF.

This clonotype was counted at least ten times. The chain recombines TRBV7-9 with TRBJ2-7, with 7 bases matching TRBD2. V lost 5 bases, J lost 3 bases, and 7 bases stayed unmatched. There are 14 residues in the CDR3. Germline loops: CDR1 SEHNR, CDR2 FQNEAQ (reference sequence). CDR3 coding DNA: TGTGCCAGCAGCCCACGGGGACTAATCTACGAGCAGTACTTC. It yields the protein CASSPRGLIYEQYF. The full variable domain, with the rest looked up from reference TRBV7-9 and TRBJ2-7, is DTGVSQNPRHKITKRGQNVTFRCDPISEHNRLYWYRQTLGQGPEFLTYFQNEAQLEKSRLLSDRFSAERPKGSFSTLEIQRTEQGDSAMYLCASSPRGLIYEQYFGPGTRLTVT.

This clonotype has more than one count but fewer than ten. The CDR3 DNA reads TGCGCCAGCAGCGTCCCCGGGACAGGCGTCTCCTACGAGCAGTACTTC. It yields the protein CASSVPGTGVSYEQYF. The chain has TRBV4-1 and TRBJ2-7, with TRBD1 matching over 8 bases. The V gene's germline CDR1 is MGHRA and CDR2 YSYEKL. This CDR3 contains 16 residues. J was trimmed by 0 bases and V by 5 bases; bases with no gene match: 9.

This clonotype was recorded a few times. The rearrangement joins TRBV9 to TRBJ2-2; tentatively, D is TRBD1 or TRBD2 (5 bases each). This CDR3 comprises 14 residues. CDR1 and CDR2 (germline): SGDLS, YYNGEE. Trimming removed 0 bases at V and 7 bases at J, with 10 bases between. The DNA for the CDR3 is TGTGCCAGCAGCGTAGGGGGGTCTAGCGGGGAGCTGTTTTTT. Its translation is CASSVGGSSGELFF.

Many counts were recorded for this clonotype. The chain is built from TRBV5-4 and TRBJ1-4, with TRBD1 as a possible D gene (5 bases). CDR1 and CDR2 (germline): SGHNT, YYREEE (reference sequence). Trimming shortened V by 3 bases and J by 4 bases, and 13 bases separated the two germline ends. This CDR3 region has 15 residues. In nucleotides, the CDR3 is TGTGCCAGCAGCTCAGGGACGGGACTTAATGAAAAACTGTTTTTT. Its protein is CASSSGTGLNEKLFF. Combining the CDR3 with reference TRBV5-4 and TRBJ1-4 gives the whole variable domain ETGVTQSPTHLIKTRGQQVTLRCSSQSGHNTVSWYQQALGQGPQFIFQYYREEENGRGNFPPRFSGLQFPNYSSELNVNALELDDSALYLCASSSGTGLNEKLFFGSGTQLSVL.

This sequence joins TRBV29-1 and TRBJ1-2; 10 nucleotides line up with TRBD1. The CDR3 loop spans 14 amino acids. CDR1 and CDR2 (germline): SQVTM, ANQGSEA. Germline trimming cut 6 bases from V and 1 base from J; bases unmatched to any gene: 5. The CDR3 nucleotides read TGCAGCGTGGGGACAGGGGACAATAACTATGGCTACACCTTC. It is translated as CSVGTGDNNYGYTF.

The sample holds a few counts of this clonotype. This could be a read error, since a much larger clone is one nucleotide away. This sequence joins TRBV28 and TRBJ2-5, with 9 bases lining up with TRBD2. The CDR3 length is 16 residues. The germline V gene encodes CDR1 MDHEN and CDR2 SYDVKM. The CDR3: CACSGGGRGAGETQYF. CDR3 nucleotides: TGTGCCTGCAGTGGGGGCGGGAGGGGCGCGGGAGAGACCCAGTACTTC.

This clonotype was detected many times. This sequence joins TRBV6-1 and TRBJ2-5; the D gene is possibly TRBD2 (6 bases). CDR3 size: 13 residues. CDR1 is MNHNS and CDR2 is SASEGT in the germline V gene. Trimming stripped 10 bases from V and 3 bases from J, with 15 bases between. The CDR3 loop reads CATSRDFEETQYF. DNA of the CDR3: TGTGCCACTTCGAGGGACTTCGAAGAGACCCAGTACTTC.

This clonotype was counted a few times. V and J are TRBV10-3 and TRBJ2-1; D call uncertain. The germline CDR1 and CDR2 sequences are ENHRY and SYGVKD. The CDR3 sequence is 13 residues long. The V gene lost 0 bases and the J gene lost 9 bases, with 9 bases spanning the gap. The DNA for the CDR3 is TGTGCCATCAGTGAGTCGAGTGGGATTGAGCAGTTCTTC. It codes for CAISESSGIEQFF.

This clonotype was counted many times. This rearrangement joins TRBV2 to TRBJ2-7; D call uncertain. Germline V CDR1 and CDR2: SNHLY, FYNNEI. V dropped 6 bases and J dropped 9 bases, with 24 bases sitting between them. The CDR3 contains 15 residues. Written as DNA, the CDR3 is TGTGCCAGCAGAGTGCTACCGGGCCTAGAAGTGGGGCAGTACTTC. It encodes CASRVLPGLEVGQYF. Full variable domain (remainder filled in from reference TRBV2 and TRBJ2-7): EPEVTQTPSHQVTQMGQEVILRCVPISNHLYFYWYRQILGQKVEFLVSFYNNEISEKSEIFDDQFSVERPDGSNFTLKIRSTKLEDSAMYFCASRVLPGLEVGQYFGPGTRLTVT.

This clonotype was recorded at least ten times. The J gene is TRBJ1-1, the V gene TRBV3-1, with a weak D call TRBD1 (5 bases). Germline V lookup: CDR1 LGHDT, CDR2 YNNKEL (reference sequence). The CDR3 totals 15 residues. Trimming took off 1 base at V and 5 bases at J, with 14 bases between the two ends. The CDR3 sequence: CASSQGGPRRTEAFF. As DNA, the CDR3 is TGTGCCAGCAGCCAAGGGGGCCCCCGGAGGACTGAAGCTTTCTTT.

This clonotype was detected many times. The chain employs TRBV7-9 and TRBJ2-7; weak D call: TRBD1 (5 bases). From germline, CDR1 is SEHNR and CDR2 FQNEAQ (reference sequence). This CDR3 is 12 amino acids long. The V gene lost 5 bases and the J gene lost 4 bases, with 9 bases spanning the gap. CDR3 DNA sequence: TGTGCCAGCAGCCAACAGGCTTACGAGCAGTACTTC. It is translated as CASSQQAYEQYF.

This clonotype was seen repeatedly, ten times or more. The rearrangement uses TRBV2 and TRBJ2-5; D call uncertain. The V end lost 5 bases, the J end lost 4 bases, and 14 bases lay between the germline ends. Looked up from germline, CDR1 is SNHLY and CDR2 is FYNNEI. The CDR3 extends over 14 amino acids. CDR3 amino acids: CASSPTRTLETQYF. The CDR3 bases are TGTGCCAGCAGTCCGACAAGGACCCTAGAGACCCAGTACTTC.

The J gene is TRBJ1-4, the V gene TRBV30; TRBD1 agrees at 9 bases. J was trimmed by 7 bases and V by 3 bases; bases with no gene match: 6. The CDR3 sequence is 14 residues long. In germline, CDR1 is GTSNPN, CDR2 SVGIG (reference sequence). CDR3 nucleotides: TGTGCCTGGAGGAAACAGGGGGCCAGTGAAAAACTGTTTTTT. Its translation is CAWRKQGASEKLFF.

This clonotype was counted ten times or more. The chain has TRBV12-5 and TRBJ2-1; TRBD2 matches 7 bases. Germline V CDR1 and CDR2: LGHNT, FRNRAP. The V gene end was trimmed by 6 bases and the J gene end by 2 bases; junction bases not matched to a gene: 7. This CDR3 comprises 15 residues. The CDR3 protein is CASGESGATYNEQFF. The CDR3 DNA reads as TGTGCTAGTGGGGAGAGCGGGGCAACCTACAATGAGCAGTTCTTC.

This clonotype was counted ten times or more. This rearrangement joins TRBV27 to TRBJ1-1; D gene unclear. The CDR3 sequence is 13 residues long. V was clipped by 3 bases and J by 3 bases, with 8 bases between them. The germline V gene has CDR1 MNHEY and CDR2 SMNVEV (reference sequence). The CDR3 loop is CASSLDLDTEAFF. CDR3 coding DNA: TGTGCCAGCAGTTTGGACCTGGACACTGAAGCTTTCTTT.

This clonotype was recorded many times. The chain is built from TRBV29-1 and TRBJ2-6; 9 bases agree with TRBD1. The CDR3 sequence is 17 residues long. Looked up from germline, CDR1 is SQVTM and CDR2 is ANQGSEA. V shed 0 bases and J 1 base; nucleotides not matched to a gene: 4. DNA for the CDR3: TGCAGCGTTGAAGAACAGGGGGCGTCTTCTGGGGCCAACGTCCTGACTTTC. This sequence encodes CSVEEQGASSGANVLTF.

The table lists this clonotype with many counts. The CDR3 spells CASSLVTSTNGYTF. In DNA form, the CDR3 reads TGTGCCAGCAGCTTAGTGACGTCTACCAATGGCTACACCTTC. V and J are TRBV11-2 and TRBJ1-2, with D hard to call. The CDR3 length is 14 residues. The ends were cut back, 1 base at V and 6 bases at J, with 12 bases in the middle. The germline V gene encodes CDR1 SGHAT and CDR2 FQNNGV.

The chain employs TRBV7-9 and TRBJ1-3, with a possible D match to TRBD1 (6 bases). Trimming removed 5 bases at V and 0 bases at J, with 17 bases between. In germline, CDR1 is SEHNR, CDR2 FQNEAQ (reference sequence). CDR3 length equals 17 residues. The CDR3 nucleotides are TGTGCCAGCAGCCGCAGGGGAGGAGATAACTCTGGAAACACCATATATTTT. Amino acids: CASSRRGGDNSGNTIYF.

A few counts support this clonotype. The chain joins TRBV15 to TRBJ2-3; TRBD2 agrees at 14 bases. The germline CDR1 and CDR2 sequences are LNHNV and YYDKDF (reference sequence). The CDR3 is made up of 17 amino acids. Trimming took 4 bases from V and 4 from J; bases not matched to a gene: 7. The CDR3 protein is CATSKGTSGRGADTQYF. The CDR3 region has the DNA TGTGCCACCAGCAAAGGGACTAGCGGGAGAGGTGCAGATACGCAGTATTTT.

This clonotype was counted between two and nine times. V usage is TRBV28 and J usage is TRBJ1-2, with 9 bases identical to TRBD1. The germline gives CDR1 MDHEN, CDR2 SYDVKM. Unmatched junction bases numbered 0, after V lost 6 bases and J lost 7 bases. This CDR3 spans 11 amino acids. CDR3 region: CASRTGGGYTF. DNA for the CDR3: TGTGCCAGCAGGACAGGGGGTGGCTACACCTTC.

J is TRBJ2-1 and V is TRBV15; D is possibly TRBD2 (5 bases). V was cut by 0 bases and J by 2 bases, with 14 bases left in between. The CDR3 loop spans 17 amino acids. The germline V gene has CDR1 LNHNV and CDR2 YYDKDF (reference sequence). The CDR3 DNA reads as TGTGCCACCAGCAGAGATTACGGGATTGGACCCTACAATGAGCAGTTCTTC. Its translation is CATSRDYGIGPYNEQFF.

The CDR3: CASSQGLVGAAGELFF. CDR3 nucleotide sequence: TGCGCCAGCAGCCAAGGGCTAGTTGGGGCCGCCGGGGAGCTGTTTTTT. The V and J genes are TRBV4-1 and TRBJ2-2, with TRBD1 as a possible D gene (5 bases). The V and J ends lost 1 base and 6 bases respectively, with 15 bases between them. The CDR3 extends over 16 amino acids. The germline CDR1 and CDR2 sequences are MGHRA and YSYEKL.

A few counts support this clonotype. The chain uses TRBV19 and TRBJ1-4; D call uncertain. V was shortened by 9 bases and J by 5 bases, with 4 bases between the two germline ends. CDR1 and CDR2 from the germline V gene are LNHDA and SQIVND (reference sequence). This CDR3 has 10 amino acids. CDR3 bases: TGTGCCAGCGGAAATGAAAAACTGTTTTTT. Protein product: CASGNEKLFF.

This clonotype was observed at least ten times. V and J are TRBV28 and TRBJ2-2; D is uncertain. The V gene lost 6 bases and the J gene lost 0 bases, with 5 bases spanning the gap. CDR1 is MDHEN, CDR2 SYDVKM, per germline. The CDR3 loop spans 13 amino acids. The CDR3, as DNA: TGTGCCAGCAGCGACACGAACACCGGGGAGCTGTTTTTT. It codes for CASSDTNTGELFF.

This clonotype was detected only a few times. The chain combines TRBV7-9 with TRBJ2-7; 9 bases agree with TRBD1. The germline CDR1 and CDR2 sequences are SEHNR and FQNEAQ (reference sequence). The CDR3 contains 15 residues. Losses at the gene ends were 5 bases for V and 4 bases for J; bases not matched to a gene: 9. In nucleotides, the CDR3 is TGTGCCAGCAGCCCAGAAGACAGGGGGATGTACGAGCAGTACTTC. Amino acid sequence: CASSPEDRGMYEQYF.

In its sample, this clonotype was seen many times. CDR3 sequence reads: CSATGIGTSGLAGSTDTQYF. The CDR3 DNA is TGCAGTGCTACGGGGATAGGAACTTCGGGACTAGCGGGAAGCACAGATACGCAGTATTTT. V and J are TRBV20-1 and TRBJ2-3, with 13 bases identical to TRBD2. Germline V gene sequence: CDR1 DFQATT, CDR2 SNEGSKA (reference sequence). V gave up 4 bases and J gave up 0 bases; unmatched junction bases: 16. The CDR3 totals 20 residues.

The rearrangement links TRBV19 to TRBJ2-1, with 9 bases fitting TRBD2. The CDR3 length is 17 residues. With 5 bases clipped from V and 7 bases from J, the junction kept 15 bases outside the gene matches. CDR1 is LNHDA, CDR2 SQIVND, per germline (reference sequence). Here the CDR3 reads CASSPQGLARVRNEQFF. The CDR3, as DNA: TGTGCCAGTAGTCCCCAGGGACTAGCTAGGGTCAGGAATGAGCAGTTCTTC.